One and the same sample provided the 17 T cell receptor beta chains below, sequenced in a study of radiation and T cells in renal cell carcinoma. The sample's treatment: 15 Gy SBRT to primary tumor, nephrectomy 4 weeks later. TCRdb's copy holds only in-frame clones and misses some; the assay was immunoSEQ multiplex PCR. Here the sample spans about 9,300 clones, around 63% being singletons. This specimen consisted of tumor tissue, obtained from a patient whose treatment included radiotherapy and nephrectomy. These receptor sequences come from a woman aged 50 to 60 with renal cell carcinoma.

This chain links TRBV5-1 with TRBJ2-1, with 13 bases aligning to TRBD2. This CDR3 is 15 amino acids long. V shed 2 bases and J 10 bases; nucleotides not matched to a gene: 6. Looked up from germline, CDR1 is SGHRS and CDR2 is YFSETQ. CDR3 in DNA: TGCGCCAGCAGCTTAAGTGGACTAGCGGGAGACGAGCAGTTCTTC. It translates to CASSLSGLAGDEQFF.

CDR3 loop: CASSQGGAPRETQYF. The CDR3 DNA reads TGTGCCAGCAGTCAGGGGGGAGCCCCTCGAGAGACCCAGTACTTC. This chain connects TRBV5-4 to TRBJ2-5, with a possible D match to TRBD1 (7 bases). The CDR3 runs 15 residues. Trimming pared 5 bases from V and 4 bases from J, leaving 18 bases between. Germline-derived CDR1 and CDR2 are SGHNT and YYREEE (reference sequence).

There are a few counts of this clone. The CDR3 is CATSRDLAGEYEQYF. CDR3 bases: TGTGCCACCAGCAGAGATTTGGCAGGGGAATACGAGCAGTACTTC. The genes are TRBV15 and TRBJ2-7, with D possibly TRBD1 on 6 matching bases. Germline values: CDR1 LNHNV, CDR2 YYDKDF (reference sequence). V was shortened by 0 bases and J by 4 bases, with 13 bases between the two germline ends. The CDR3 loop spans 15 amino acids.

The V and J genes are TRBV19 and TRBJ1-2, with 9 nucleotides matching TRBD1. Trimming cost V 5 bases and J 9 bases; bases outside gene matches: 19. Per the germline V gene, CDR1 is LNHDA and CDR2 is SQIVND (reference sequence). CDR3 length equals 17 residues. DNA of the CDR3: TGTGCCAGTAGTCCCCCAGCTGCGGACAGGGGTCTGAGGAGCTACACCTTC. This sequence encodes CASSPPAADRGLRSYTF.

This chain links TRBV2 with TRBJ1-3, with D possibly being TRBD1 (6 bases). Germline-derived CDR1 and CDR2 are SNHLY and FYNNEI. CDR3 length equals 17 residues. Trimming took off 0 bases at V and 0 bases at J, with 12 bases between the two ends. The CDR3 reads CASSEAGRGFSGNTIYF. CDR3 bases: TGTGCCAGCAGTGAAGCGGGCAGGGGATTCTCTGGAAACACCATATATTTT. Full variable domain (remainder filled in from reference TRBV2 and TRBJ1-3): EPEVTQTPSHQVTQMGQEVILRCVPISNHLYFYWYRQILGQKVEFLVSFYNNEISEKSEIFDDQFSVERPDGSNFTLKIRSTKLEDSAMYFCASSEAGRGFSGNTIYFGEGSWLTVV.

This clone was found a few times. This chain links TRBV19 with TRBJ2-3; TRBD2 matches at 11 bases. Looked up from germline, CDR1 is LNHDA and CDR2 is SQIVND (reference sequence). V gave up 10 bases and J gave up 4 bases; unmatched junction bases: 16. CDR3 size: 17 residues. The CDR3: CANFGTSGEPSPDTQYF. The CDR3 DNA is TGTGCCAATTTTGGGACTAGCGGAGAGCCCTCCCCAGATACGCAGTATTTT.

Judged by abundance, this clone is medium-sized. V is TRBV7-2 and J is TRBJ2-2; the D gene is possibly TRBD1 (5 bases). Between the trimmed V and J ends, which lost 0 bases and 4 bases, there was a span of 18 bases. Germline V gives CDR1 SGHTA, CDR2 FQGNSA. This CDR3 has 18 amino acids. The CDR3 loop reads CASSLALRGSRGTGELFF. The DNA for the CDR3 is TGTGCCAGCAGCTTAGCGCTAAGGGGATCTCGTGGCACCGGGGAGCTGTTTTTT.

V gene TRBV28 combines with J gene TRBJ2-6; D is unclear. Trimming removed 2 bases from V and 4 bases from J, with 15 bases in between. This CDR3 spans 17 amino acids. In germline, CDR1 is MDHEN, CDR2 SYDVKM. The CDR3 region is CASSLIGFSSGANVLTF. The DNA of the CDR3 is TGTGCCAGCAGTTTAATCGGTTTTAGCTCCGGGGCCAACGTCCTGACTTTC.

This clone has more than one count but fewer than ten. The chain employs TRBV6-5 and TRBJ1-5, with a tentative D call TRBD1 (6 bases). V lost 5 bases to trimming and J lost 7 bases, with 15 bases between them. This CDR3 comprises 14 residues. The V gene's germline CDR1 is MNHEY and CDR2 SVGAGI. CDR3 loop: CASSGRSGEQPQHF. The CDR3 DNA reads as TGTGCCAGCAGTGGTCGGTCAGGGGAACAGCCCCAGCATTTT.

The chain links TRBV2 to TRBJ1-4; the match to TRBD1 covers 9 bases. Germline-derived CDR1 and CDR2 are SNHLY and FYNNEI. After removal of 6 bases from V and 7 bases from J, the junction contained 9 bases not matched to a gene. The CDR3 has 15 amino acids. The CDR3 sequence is CASSELGQGSEKLFF. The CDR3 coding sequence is TGTGCCAGCAGCGAACTAGGACAGGGGAGTGAAAAACTGTTTTTT.

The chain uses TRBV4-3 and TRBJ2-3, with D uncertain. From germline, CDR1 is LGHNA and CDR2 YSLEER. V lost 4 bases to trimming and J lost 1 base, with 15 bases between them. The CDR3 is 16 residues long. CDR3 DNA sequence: TGCGCCAGCAGCCCCTACAAAAGAGACGGCACAGATACGCAGTATTTT. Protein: CASSPYKRDGTDTQYF.

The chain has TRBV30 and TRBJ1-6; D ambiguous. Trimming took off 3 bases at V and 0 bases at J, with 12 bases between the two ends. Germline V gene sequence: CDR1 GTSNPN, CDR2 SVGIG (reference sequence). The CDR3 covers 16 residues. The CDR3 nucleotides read TGTGCCTGGAGATCTCCCGGCAGCTCCTATAATTCACCCCTCCACTTT. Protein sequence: CAWRSPGSSYNSPLHF.

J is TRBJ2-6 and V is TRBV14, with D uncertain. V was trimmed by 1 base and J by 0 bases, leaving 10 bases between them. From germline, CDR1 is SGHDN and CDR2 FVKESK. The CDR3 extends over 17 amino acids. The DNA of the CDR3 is TGTGCCAGCAGCCAAGTCCTCCGAGGCTCTGGGGCCAACGTCCTGACTTTC. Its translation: CASSQVLRGSGANVLTF.

The CDR3 sequence: CAINPESNTGELFF. CDR3 nucleotides: TGTGCCATCAATCCAGAGTCGAACACCGGGGAGCTGTTTTTT. This sequence joins TRBV10-3 and TRBJ2-2; D unclear. This CDR3 spans 14 amino acids. Germline V CDR1 and CDR2: ENHRY, SYGVKD. V was shortened by 7 bases and J by 0 bases, with 9 bases between the two germline ends.

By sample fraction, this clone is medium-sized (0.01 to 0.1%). As DNA, the CDR3 is TGTGCCAGCATCAAAGCCCAGAACACTGAAGCTTTCTTT. This encodes CASIKAQNTEAFF. V usage is TRBV6-6 and J usage is TRBJ1-1; unclear D gene. In germline, CDR1 is MNHNY, CDR2 SVGAGI (reference sequence). The CDR3 spans 13 residues. V was clipped by 7 bases and J by 1 base, with 10 bases between them.

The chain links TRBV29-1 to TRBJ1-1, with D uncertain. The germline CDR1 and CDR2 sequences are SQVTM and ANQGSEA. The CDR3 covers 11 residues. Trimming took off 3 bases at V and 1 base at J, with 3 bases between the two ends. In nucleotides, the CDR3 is TGCAGCGTTGATCGGAACACTGAAGCTTTCTTT. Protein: CSVDRNTEAFF.

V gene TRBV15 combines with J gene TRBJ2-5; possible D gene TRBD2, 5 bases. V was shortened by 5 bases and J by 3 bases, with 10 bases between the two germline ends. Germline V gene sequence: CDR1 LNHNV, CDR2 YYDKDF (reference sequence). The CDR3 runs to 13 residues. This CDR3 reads CATSPREEETQYF. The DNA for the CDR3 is TGTGCCACCAGCCCCCGGGAAGAAGAGACCCAGTACTTC. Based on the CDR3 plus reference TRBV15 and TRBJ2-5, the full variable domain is DAMVIQNPRYQVTQFGKPVTLSCSQTLNHNVMYWYQQKSSQAPKLLFHYYDKDFNNEADTPDNFQSRRPNTSFCFLDIRSPGLGDTAMYLCATSPREEETQYFGPGTRLLVL.